This TCR beta chain is from a study of memory CD4+ T cells and cytomegalovirus serostatus (dated by TCRdb to between 2018 and 2021). Describing the broader study: A total of roughly 35 healthy Belgian adults, of whom 9 were CMV seropositive and about 24 were CMV seronegative, were included in the cohort. To replicate a published TCR-based CMV serostatus classifier, the study sequenced CD4+ memory TCRbeta repertoires from a Belgian cohort whose cytomegalovirus serostatus was known. What the study reported, not specific to this receptor: Results were interpreted as suggesting that the CMV-associated TCR signature is largely present in the CD4+ memory repertoire. On the Belgian cohort, the classifier built on the original framework reached a median bootstrapped AUC of about 0.95, with a 95% CI of 0.76-1.00. Only CD4+CD45RO+ memory cells were sequenced, in contrast to the original study, which included naive and memory CD4+ and CD8+ populations. Of more than 150 previously reported CMV-associated TCRbeta sequences, some 73 appeared in the CD4+ memory repertoires, each in one to five individuals. For predicting CMV serostatus, the median bootstrapped AUC was 0.95 using the original framework and 0.91 using a US-trained random forest.

For this clone: The antigen this receptor binds is unknown. No clone much larger than this one lies a single base away; base qualities are absent.

Including the terminal cysteine and phenylalanine, the CDR3 comprises 13 residues. This entry keeps only the CDR3 DNA: 39 bases, framed from base 1. V drops 6 bases and J drops 0 bases, leaving 5 bases in between. According to the germline V gene, CDR1 reads SGHAT and CDR2 reads FQNNGV. The Quick-DNA Microprep Kit was used to extract genomic DNA from the sorted cells. Amplification of TCRbeta DNA was done with the immunoSEQ hsTCRbeta kit, following the protocol from the manufacturer. An Illumina MiSeq instrument was used to sequence the TCRbeta libraries. In the original analysis: Removing out-of-frame sequences left 2,204,828 distinct TCRbeta sequences, an average of roughly 67,000 per individual. Each individual was scored by the count of 164 previously reported CMV-associated TCRbeta sequences and the total productive distinct TCRbeta count. A beta-binomial model was reimplemented in Python, and scikit-learn random forests with default parameters were trained on US cohort data. On the Belgian cohort, classifier performance was reported as the median AUC, along with percentile confidence intervals, across 10,000 bootstrap iterations. The source is immuneACCESS, and TCRdb retained only in-frame sequences with V and J called. Part of the clones is not carried over; for the studies checked, unresolved V genes explain less than half of this, and the remainder is unexplained. V and J calls and clone size are copied from that table; D and trimming were computed from the DNA. Across this sample there are tens of thousands of clones, with 78% seen only once. The ten largest clones represent about 0.73% of the sample.

A FACSAria II was used to sort memory CD4+ T cells, defined as single viable CD3+CD4+CD8-CD45RO+ cells. CMV serostatus was assessed using a Roche Elecsys assay, by which serum IgG against CMV pp150, pp28, p38 and p52 was detected. After thawing, total CD4+ T cells were enriched by positive selection with CD4 magnetic microbeads. The samples came from a different study that was designed specifically to examine the CD4+ T cell memory repertoire. Peripheral blood mononuclear cells were isolated and cryopreserved according to standard operating procedures, and serum was kept at -80 degrees C. The staining relied on CD3-PerCP (BW264/56), CD4-APC (RPA-T4), CD45RO-PE (UCHT1) and CD8-Pacific Orange (3B5) antibodies, and Sytox blue was used to exclude non-viable cells.

This TCR was sampled from an adult in good health and CMV-seronegative. The sequence is built from TRBV11-2 and TRBJ1-4; the D gene cannot be named for sure. Sequencing was performed on memory CD4+ T cells from blood. The bases are TGTGCCAGCAGAGCTGCAACTAATGAAAAACTGTTTTTT. Translation gives CASRAATNEKLFF.